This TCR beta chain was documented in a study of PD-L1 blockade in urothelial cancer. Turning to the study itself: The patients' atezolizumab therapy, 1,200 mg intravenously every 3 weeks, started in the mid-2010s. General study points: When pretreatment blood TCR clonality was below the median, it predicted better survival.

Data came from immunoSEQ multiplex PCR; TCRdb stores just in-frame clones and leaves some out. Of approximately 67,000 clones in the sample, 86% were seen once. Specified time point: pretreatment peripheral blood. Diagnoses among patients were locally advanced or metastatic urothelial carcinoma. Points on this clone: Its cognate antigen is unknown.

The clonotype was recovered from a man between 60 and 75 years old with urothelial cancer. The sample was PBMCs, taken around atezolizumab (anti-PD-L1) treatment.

The CDR3 DNA is TGCAGCGTTGAAGAAGAAGACAGGGTCCACGAGCAGTACTTC. Translation: CSVEEEDRVHEQYF. V gene TRBV29-1 combines with J gene TRBJ2-7; 7 positions match TRBD1. Germline V gives CDR1 SQVTM, CDR2 ANQGSEA. This CDR3 spans 14 amino acids. With V trimmed by 0 bases and J by 5 bases, 7 bases remained unmatched.